This T cell receptor (beta chain) is from a study of monozygotic twins with inflammatory bowel disease. General study points: With inverse Simpson as the measure, TCRbeta diversity was lower in IBD patients than in healthy co-twins.

Total RNA amounting to about 3,800 ng went into each TCR library. Template switching added UMIs carrying a 6-nucleotide sample barcode. TCRdb reworked the 5' RACE reads into one entry per CDR3 protein, no DNA. Recorded here are a few hundred thousand distinct CDR3 sequences; the top ten clones represent approximately 5.9%. A word on this clonotype: Its antigen is still unknown.

Germline V gives CDR1 MDHEN, CDR2 SYDVKM. The CDR3 has 12 residues. This rearrangement joins TRBV28 to TRBJ1-5; the D call from TCRdb, TRBD1, cannot be confirmed without DNA. The sequence came from a human donor with ulcerative colitis or Crohn's disease, or a healthy co-twin of an affected twin (not recorded which). Material for sequencing was blood. The CDR3 sequence: CASSPPNQPQHF.